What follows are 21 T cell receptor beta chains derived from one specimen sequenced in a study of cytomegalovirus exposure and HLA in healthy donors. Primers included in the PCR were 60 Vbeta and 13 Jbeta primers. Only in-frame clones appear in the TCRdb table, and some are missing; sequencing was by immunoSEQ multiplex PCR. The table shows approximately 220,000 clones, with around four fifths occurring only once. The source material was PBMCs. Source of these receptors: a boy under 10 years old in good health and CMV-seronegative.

The CDR3, as DNA: TGTGCCAGCAGTGATCAGGGCGGTAACACTGAAGCTTTCTTT. Protein: CASSDQGGNTEAFF. This chain connects TRBV6-1 to TRBJ1-1, with D perhaps matching TRBD1 (5 bases). Deletions cut 3 bases from V and 2 bases from J, with 10 bases between. There are 14 residues in the CDR3. CDR1 and CDR2 from the germline V gene are MNHNS and SASEGT.

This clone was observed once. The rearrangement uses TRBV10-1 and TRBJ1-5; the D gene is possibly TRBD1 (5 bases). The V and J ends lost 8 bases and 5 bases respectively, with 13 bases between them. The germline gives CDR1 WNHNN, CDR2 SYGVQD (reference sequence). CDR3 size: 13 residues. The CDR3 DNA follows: TGCGCCAGCTCGGGGGAACTGGATCAGCCCCAGCATTTT. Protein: CASSGELDQPQHF.

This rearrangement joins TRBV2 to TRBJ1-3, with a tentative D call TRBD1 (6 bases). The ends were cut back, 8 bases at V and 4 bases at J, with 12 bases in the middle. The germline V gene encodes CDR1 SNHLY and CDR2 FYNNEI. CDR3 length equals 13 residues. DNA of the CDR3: TGTGCCAGCGGGGGCATTGGAGGAAACACCATATATTTT. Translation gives CASGGIGGNTIYF.

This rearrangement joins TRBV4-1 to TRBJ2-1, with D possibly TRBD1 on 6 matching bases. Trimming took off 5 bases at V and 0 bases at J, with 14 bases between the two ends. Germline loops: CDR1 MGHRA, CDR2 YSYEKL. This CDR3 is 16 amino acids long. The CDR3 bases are TGCGCCAGCAGCTTTGGGACACCAAGCTCCTACAATGAGCAGTTCTTC. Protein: CASSFGTPSSYNEQFF.

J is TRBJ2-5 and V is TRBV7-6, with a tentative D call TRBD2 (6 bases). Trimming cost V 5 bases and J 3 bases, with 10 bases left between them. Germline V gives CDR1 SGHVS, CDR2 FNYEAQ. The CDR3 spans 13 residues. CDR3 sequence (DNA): TGTGCCAGCAGCCCAACGGGGGAAGAGACCCAGTACTTC. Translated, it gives CASSPTGEETQYF.

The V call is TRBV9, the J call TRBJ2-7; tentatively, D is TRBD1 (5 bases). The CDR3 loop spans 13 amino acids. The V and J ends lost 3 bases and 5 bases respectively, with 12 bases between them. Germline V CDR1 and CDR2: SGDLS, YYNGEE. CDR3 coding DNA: TGTGCCAGCAGCGCGCCCGGCAGGGACGAGCAGTACTTC. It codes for CASSAPGRDEQYF.

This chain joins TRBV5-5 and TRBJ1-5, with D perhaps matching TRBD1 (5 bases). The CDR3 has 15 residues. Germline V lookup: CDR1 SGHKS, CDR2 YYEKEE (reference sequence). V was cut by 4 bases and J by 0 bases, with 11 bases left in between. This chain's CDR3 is CASSPGGGSNQPQHF. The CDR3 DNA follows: TGTGCCAGCAGCCCGGGGGGGGGTAGCAATCAGCCCCAGCATTTT. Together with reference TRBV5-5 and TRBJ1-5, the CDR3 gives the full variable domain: DAGVTQSPTHLIKTRGQQVTLRCSPISGHKSVSWYQQVLGQGPQFIFQYYEKEERGRGNFPDRFSARQFPNYSSELNVNALLLGDSALYLCASSPGGGSNQPQHFGDGTRLSIL.

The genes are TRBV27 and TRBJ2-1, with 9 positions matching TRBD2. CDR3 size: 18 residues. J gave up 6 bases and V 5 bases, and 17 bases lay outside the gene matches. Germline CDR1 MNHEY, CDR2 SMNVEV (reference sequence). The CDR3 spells CASSIIYPLSGRSNEQFF. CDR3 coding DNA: TGTGCCAGCAGTATAATCTACCCCCTTAGCGGGAGATCCAATGAGCAGTTCTTC.

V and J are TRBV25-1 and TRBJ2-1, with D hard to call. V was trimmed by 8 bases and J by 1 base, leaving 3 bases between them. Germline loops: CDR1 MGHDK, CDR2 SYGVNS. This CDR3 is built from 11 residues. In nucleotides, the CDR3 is TGTGCCAGCGAGTCCTACAATGAGCAGTTCTTC. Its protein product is CASESYNEQFF.

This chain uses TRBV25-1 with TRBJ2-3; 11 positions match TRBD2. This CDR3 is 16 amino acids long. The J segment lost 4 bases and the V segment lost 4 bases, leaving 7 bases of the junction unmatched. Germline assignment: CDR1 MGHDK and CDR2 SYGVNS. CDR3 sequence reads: CASSAIAGGPPDTQYF. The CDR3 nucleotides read TGTGCCAGCAGTGCTATAGCGGGAGGGCCGCCAGATACGCAGTATTTT. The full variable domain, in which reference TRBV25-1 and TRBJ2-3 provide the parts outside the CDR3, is EADIYQTPRYLVIGTGKKITLECSQTMGHDKMYWYQQDPGMELHLIHYSYGVNSTEKGDLSSESTVSRIRTEHFPLTLESARPSHTSQYLCASSAIAGGPPDTQYFGPGTRLTVL.

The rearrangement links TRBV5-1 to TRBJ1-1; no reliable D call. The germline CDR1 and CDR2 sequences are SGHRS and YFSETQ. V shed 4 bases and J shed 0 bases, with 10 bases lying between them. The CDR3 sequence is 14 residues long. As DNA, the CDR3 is TGCGCCAGCAGCCCTAGAACCTTGAACACTGAAGCTTTCTTT. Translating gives CASSPRTLNTEAFF. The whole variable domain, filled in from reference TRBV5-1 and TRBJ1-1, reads KAGVTQTPRYLIKTRGQQVTLSCSPISGHRSVSWYQQTPGQGLQFLFEYFSETQRNKGNFPGRFSGRQFSNSRSEMNVSTLELGDSALYLCASSPRTLNTEAFFGQGTRLTVV.

CDR3 DNA: TGTGCCAGCAGCACACAGGGGTTTGGCAGCTATGGCTACACCTTC. Translating it yields CASSTQGFGSYGYTF. The V and J genes are TRBV7-9 and TRBJ1-2, with TRBD1 matching 7 bases. Per the germline V gene, CDR1 is SEHNR and CDR2 is FQNEAQ (reference sequence). After removal of 5 bases from V and 4 bases from J, the junction contained 10 bases not matched to a gene. The length of the CDR3 is 15 residues.

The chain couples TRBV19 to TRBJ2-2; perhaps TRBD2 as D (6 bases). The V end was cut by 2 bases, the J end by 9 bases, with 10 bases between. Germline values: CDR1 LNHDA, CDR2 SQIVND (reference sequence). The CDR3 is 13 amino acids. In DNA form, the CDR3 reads TGTGCCAGTAGTATACCGGGAGTGCGGGAGCTGTTTTTT. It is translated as CASSIPGVRELFF.

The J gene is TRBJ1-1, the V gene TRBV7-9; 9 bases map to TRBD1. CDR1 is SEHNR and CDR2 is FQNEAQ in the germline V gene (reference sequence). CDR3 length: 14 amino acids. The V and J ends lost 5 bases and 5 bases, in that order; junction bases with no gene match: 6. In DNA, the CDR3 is TGTGCCAGCAGCGGAGCCGGGACAGGGACTGAAGCTTTCTTT. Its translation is CASSGAGTGTEAFF.

This CDR3 reads CASSDSGGPFAEQYF. The CDR3 DNA follows: TGTGCCAGCAGTGACTCCGGGGGGCCCTTCGCCGAGCAGTACTTC. The rearrangement joins TRBV6-4 to TRBJ2-7, with D possibly being TRBD2 (7 bases). Germline loops: CDR1 MRHNA, CDR2 SNTAGT. V lost 0 bases, J lost 6 bases, and 15 bases lay in between. This CDR3 has 15 residues.

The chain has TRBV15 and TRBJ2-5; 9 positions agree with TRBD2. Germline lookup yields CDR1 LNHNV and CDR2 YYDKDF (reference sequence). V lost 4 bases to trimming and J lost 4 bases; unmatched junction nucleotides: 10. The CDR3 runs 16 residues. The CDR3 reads CATSIAGESLGETQYF. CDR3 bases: TGTGCCACCAGCATAGCGGGAGAAAGCTTAGGAGAGACCCAGTACTTC.

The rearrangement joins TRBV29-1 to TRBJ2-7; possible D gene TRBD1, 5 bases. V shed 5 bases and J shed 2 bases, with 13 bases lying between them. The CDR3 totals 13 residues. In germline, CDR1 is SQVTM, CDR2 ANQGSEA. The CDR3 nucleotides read TGCAGCGTTACACCCACAGGAACCTACGAGCAGTACTTC. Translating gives CSVTPTGTYEQYF.

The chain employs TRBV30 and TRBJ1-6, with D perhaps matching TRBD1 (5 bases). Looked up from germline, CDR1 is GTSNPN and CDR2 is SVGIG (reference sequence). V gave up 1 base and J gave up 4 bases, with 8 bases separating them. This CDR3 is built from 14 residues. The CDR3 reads CAWSGGGYNSPLHF. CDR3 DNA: TGTGCCTGGAGTGGGGGGGGGTATAATTCACCCCTCCACTTT.

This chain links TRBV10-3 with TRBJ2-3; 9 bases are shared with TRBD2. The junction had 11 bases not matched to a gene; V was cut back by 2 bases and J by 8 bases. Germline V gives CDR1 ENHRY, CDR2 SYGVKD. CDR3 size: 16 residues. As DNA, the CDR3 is TGTGCCATCAGTGAGACCGAAGCAGCGGGGGGAGGTACGCAGTATTTT. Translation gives CAISETEAAGGGTQYF.

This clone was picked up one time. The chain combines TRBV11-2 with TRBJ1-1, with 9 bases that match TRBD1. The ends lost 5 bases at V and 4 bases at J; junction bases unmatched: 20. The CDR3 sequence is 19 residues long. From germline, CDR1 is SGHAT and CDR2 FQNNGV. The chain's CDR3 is CASSKIYRGLNFRSTEAFF. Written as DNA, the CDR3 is TGTGCCAGCAGCAAAATCTACAGGGGGCTTAATTTTAGGAGCACTGAAGCTTTCTTT.

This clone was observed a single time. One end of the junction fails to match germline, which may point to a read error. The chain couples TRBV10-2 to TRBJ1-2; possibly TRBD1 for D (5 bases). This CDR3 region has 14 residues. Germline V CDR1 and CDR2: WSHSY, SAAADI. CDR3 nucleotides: TGCGCCAGCAGCACGGACACGGCTAACTATGGCTACCCCTTC. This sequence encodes CASSTDTANYGYPF.